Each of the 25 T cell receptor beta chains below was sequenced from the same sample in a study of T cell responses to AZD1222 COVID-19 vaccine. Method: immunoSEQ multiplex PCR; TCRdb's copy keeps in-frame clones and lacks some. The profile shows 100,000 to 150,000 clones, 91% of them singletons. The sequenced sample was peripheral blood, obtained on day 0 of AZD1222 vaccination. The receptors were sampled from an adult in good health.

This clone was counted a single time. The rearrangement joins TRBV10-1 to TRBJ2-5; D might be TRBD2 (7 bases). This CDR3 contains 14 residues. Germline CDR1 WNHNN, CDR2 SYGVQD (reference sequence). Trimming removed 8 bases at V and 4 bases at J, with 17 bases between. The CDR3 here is CASPQSRGGETQYF. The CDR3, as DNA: TGCGCCAGCCCCCAATCGAGGGGGGGAGAGACCCAGTACTTC.

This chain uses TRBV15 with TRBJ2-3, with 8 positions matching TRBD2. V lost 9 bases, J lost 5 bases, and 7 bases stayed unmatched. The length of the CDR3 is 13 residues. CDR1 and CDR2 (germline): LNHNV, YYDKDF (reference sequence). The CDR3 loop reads CATGAGVGDTQYF. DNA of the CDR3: TGTGCCACTGGAGCGGGAGTGGGAGATACGCAGTATTTT. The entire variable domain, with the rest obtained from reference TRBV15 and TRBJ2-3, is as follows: DAMVIQNPRYQVTQFGKPVTLSCSQTLNHNVMYWYQQKSSQAPKLLFHYYDKDFNNEADTPDNFQSRRPNTSFCFLDIRSPGLGDTAMYLCATGAGVGDTQYFGPGTRLTVL.

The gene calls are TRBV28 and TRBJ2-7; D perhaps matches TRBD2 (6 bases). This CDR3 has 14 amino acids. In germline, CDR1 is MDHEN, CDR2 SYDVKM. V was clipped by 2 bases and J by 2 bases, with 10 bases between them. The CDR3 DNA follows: TGTGCCAGCAGTTTAATGGGGGGAGCCTACGAGCAGTACTTC. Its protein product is CASSLMGGAYEQYF.

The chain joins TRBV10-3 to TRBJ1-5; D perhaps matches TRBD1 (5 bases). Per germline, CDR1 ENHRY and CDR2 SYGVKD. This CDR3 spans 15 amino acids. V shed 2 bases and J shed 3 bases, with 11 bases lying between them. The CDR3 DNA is TGTGCCATCAGTGAGCCAGGGTTCCCCAATCAGCCCCAGCATTTT. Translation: CAISEPGFPNQPQHF.

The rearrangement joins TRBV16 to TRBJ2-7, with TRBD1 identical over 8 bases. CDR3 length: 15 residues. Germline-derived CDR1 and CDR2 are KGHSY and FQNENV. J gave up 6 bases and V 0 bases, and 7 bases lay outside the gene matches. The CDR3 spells CASSQSRTGFAEQYF. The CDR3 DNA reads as TGTGCCAGCAGCCAATCAAGGACAGGGTTCGCCGAGCAGTACTTC.

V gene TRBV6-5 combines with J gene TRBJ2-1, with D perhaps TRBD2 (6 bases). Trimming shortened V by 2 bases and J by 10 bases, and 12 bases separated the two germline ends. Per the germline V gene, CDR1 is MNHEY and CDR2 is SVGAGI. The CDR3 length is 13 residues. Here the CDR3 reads CASSYGREEEQFF. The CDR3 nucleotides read TGTGCCAGCAGTTACGGGCGGGAAGAAGAGCAGTTCTTC.

The CDR3 here is CASSPQGNYGYTF. The CDR3 DNA follows: TGTGCCAGCAGTCCCCAGGGGAACTATGGCTACACCTTC. The gene calls are TRBV6-5 and TRBJ1-2; weak D call: TRBD1 (6 bases). Germline V gene lookup returns CDR1 MNHEY and CDR2 SVGAGI. This CDR3 region has 13 residues. Between the trimmed V and J ends, which lost 5 bases and 2 bases, there was a span of 9 bases.

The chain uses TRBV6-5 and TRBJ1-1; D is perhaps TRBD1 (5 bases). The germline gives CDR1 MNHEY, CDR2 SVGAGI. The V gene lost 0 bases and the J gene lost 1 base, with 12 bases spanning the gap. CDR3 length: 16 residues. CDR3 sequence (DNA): TGTGCCAGCAGTTACTCGAGTAGTAGGGGGAACACTGAAGCTTTCTTT. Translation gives CASSYSSSRGNTEAFF.

The CDR3 region has the DNA TGTGCCACCAGTGATTTGCTACTAGCAGAGCTTTACGAGCAGTACTTC. Residues: CATSDLLLAELYEQYF. The chain is built from TRBV24-1 and TRBJ2-7; D perhaps matches TRBD2 (6 bases). Looked up from germline, CDR1 is KGHDR and CDR2 is SFDVKD. There are 16 residues in the CDR3. With 0 bases removed from V and 4 bases from J, the gap between germline ends came to 15 bases.

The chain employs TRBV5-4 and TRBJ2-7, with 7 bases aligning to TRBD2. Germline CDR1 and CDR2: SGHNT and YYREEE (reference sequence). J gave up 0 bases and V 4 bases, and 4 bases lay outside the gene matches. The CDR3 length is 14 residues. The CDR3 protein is CASSLAETSYEQYF. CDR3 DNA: TGTGCCAGCAGCCTAGCGGAGACCTCCTACGAGCAGTACTTC.

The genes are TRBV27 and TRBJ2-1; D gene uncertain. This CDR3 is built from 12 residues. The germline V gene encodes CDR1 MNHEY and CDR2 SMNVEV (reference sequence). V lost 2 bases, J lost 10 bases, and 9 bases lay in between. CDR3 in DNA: TGTGCCAGCAGTTTAAGCGAGAACGAGCAGTTCTTC. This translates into CASSLSENEQFF.

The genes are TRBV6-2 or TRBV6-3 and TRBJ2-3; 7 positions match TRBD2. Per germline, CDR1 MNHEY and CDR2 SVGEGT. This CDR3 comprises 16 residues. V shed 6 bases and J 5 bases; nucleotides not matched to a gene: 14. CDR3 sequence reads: CASSRLSRELGDTQYF. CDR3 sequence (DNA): TGTGCCAGCAGCCGCCTCTCGCGGGAGTTGGGAGATACGCAGTATTTT.

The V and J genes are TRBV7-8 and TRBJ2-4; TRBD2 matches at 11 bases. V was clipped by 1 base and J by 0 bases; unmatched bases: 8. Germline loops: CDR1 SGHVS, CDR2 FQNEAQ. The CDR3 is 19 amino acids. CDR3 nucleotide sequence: TGTGCCAGCAGCTTAGGCCTAGCGGGAGGCCTTAGAGCCAAAAACATTCAGTACTTC. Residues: CASSLGLAGGLRAKNIQYF.

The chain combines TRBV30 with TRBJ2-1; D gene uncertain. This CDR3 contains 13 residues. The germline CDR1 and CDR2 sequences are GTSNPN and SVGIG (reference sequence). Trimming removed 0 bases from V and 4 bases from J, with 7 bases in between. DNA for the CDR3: TGTGCCTGGAGTGTACTGGGTTACAATGAGCAGTTCTTC. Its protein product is CAWSVLGYNEQFF.

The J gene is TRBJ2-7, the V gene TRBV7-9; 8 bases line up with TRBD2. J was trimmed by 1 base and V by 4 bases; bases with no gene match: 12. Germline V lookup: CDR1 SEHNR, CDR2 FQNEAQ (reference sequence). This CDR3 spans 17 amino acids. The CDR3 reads CASSSLGSGRVSYEQYF. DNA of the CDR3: TGTGCCAGCAGCTCTTTGGGCAGCGGGAGAGTATCCTACGAGCAGTACTTC.

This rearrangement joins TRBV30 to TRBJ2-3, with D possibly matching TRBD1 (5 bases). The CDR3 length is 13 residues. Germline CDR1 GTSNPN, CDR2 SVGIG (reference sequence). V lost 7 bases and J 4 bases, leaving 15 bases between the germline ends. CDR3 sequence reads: CALGPGKSDTQYF. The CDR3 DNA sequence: TGTGCCTTAGGACCAGGGAAATCAGATACGCAGTATTTT.

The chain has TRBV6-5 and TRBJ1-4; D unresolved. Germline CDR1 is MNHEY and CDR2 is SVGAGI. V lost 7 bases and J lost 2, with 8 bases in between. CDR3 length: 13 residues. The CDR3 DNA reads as TGTGCCAGCACGTGGGGTACTAATGAAAAACTGTTTTTT. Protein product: CASTWGTNEKLFF.

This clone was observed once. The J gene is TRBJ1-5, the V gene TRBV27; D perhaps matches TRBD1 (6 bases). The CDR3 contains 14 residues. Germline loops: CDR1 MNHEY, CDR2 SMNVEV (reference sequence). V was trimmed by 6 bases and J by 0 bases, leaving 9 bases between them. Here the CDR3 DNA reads TGTGCCAGCAGAACAGGGTTTAGCAATCAGCCCCAGCATTTT. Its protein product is CASRTGFSNQPQHF.

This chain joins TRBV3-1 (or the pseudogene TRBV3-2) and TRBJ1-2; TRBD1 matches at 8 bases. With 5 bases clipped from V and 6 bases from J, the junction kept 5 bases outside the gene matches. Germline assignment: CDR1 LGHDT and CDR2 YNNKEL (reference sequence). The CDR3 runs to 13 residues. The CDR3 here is CASSMDRAHGYTF. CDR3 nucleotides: TGTGCCAGCAGCATGGACAGGGCCCATGGCTACACCTTC.

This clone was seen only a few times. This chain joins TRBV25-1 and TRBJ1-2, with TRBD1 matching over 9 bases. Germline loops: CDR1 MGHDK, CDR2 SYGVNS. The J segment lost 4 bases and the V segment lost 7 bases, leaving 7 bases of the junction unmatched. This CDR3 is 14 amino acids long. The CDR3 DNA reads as TGTGCCAGCAAAAGACAGGGGGAAACCTATGGCTACACCTTC. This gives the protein CASKRQGETYGYTF.

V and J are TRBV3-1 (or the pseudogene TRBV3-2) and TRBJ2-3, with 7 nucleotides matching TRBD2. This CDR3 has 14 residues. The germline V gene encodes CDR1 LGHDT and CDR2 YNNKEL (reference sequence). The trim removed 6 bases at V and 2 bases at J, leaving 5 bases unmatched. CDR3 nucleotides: TGTGCCAGCAGGTGGCGGGAGAACACAGATACGCAGTATTTT. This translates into CASRWRENTDTQYF.

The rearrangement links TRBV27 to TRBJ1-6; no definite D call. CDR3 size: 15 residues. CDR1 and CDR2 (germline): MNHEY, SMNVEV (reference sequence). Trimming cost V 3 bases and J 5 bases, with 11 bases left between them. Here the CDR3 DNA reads TGTGCCAGCAGTTTGCGGGCAGGAGATAATTCACCCCTCCACTTT. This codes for CASSLRAGDNSPLHF.

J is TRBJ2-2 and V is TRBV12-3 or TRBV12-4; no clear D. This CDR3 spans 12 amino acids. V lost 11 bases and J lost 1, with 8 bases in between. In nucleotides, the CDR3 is TGTGCCCAGATCCGGAACACCGGGGAGCTGTTTTTT. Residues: CAQIRNTGELFF.

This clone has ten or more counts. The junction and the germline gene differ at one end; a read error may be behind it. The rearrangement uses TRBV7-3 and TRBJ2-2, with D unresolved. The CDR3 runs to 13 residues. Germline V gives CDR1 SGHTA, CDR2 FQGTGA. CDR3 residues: CASSLTNSGELFF. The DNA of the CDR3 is TGTGCCAGCAGCTTAACGAACAGCGGGGAGCTGTTTTTT. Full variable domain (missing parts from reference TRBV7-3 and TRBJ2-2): GAGVSQTPSNKVTEKGKYVELRCDPISGHTALYWYRQSLGQGPEFLIYFQGTGAADDSGLPNDRFFAVRPEGSVSTLKIQRTERGDSAVYLCASSLTNSGELFFGEGSRLTVL.

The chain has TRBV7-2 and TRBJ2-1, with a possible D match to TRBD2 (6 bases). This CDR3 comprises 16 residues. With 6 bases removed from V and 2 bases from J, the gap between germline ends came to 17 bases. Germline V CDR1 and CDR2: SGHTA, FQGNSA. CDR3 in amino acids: CASSPFGAGTYNEQFF. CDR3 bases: TGTGCCAGCAGTCCTTTCGGGGCGGGGACCTACAATGAGCAGTTCTTC.